A single sample is the source of the 26 T cell receptor beta chains below, sequenced in a study of cytomegalovirus exposure and HLA in healthy donors. This PCR relied on a set of 60 Vbeta primers and 13 Jbeta primers. Measured with immunoSEQ multiplex PCR; TCRdb has only the in-frame clones, and not every one. This table holds 100,000 to 150,000 clones, roughly four fifths found once. Sequenced: PBMCs. The receptors were sampled from a woman aged 45 to 65 in good health and CMV-seronegative.

This chain joins TRBV29-1 and TRBJ1-2; D gene unclear. From germline, CDR1 is SQVTM and CDR2 ANQGSEA. This CDR3 has 10 residues. V lost 7 bases, J lost 8 bases, and 11 bases lay in between. The CDR3 bases are TGCAGCGGATTCGAACGGGGCTACACCTTC. Protein sequence: CSGFERGYTF.

The chain carries TRBV21-1 and TRBJ2-7; TRBD1 is the table's D call, not checked against the DNA. TRBV21-1 is flagged as a pseudogene. The CDR3 length is 16 residues. CDR3 protein: CASSKHNRSFEFEQYF. Written as DNA, the CDR3 is TGTGCCAGCAGCAAACATAACAGGAGCTTTGAGTTCGAGCAGTACTTC.

CDR3 residues: CASSLSGPTEAFF. In DNA, the CDR3 is TGTGCCAGCAGCTTGTCTGGGCCAACCGAAGCTTTCTTT. The gene calls are TRBV5-6 and TRBJ1-1; no clear D. Germline V gene lookup returns CDR1 SGHDT and CDR2 YYEEEE. Between the trimmed V and J ends, which lost 1 base and 8 bases, there was a span of 12 bases. The CDR3 is 13 amino acids.

The chain couples TRBV5-4 to TRBJ1-1; possibly TRBD1 for D (6 bases). Germline CDR1 is SGHNT and CDR2 is YYREEE (reference sequence). The CDR3 totals 14 residues. Between the trimmed V and J ends, which lost 4 bases and 4 bases, there was a span of 14 bases. CDR3 sequence reads: CASSKDRSSTEAFF. The CDR3 DNA follows: TGTGCCAGCAGCAAAGACAGGTCGAGCACTGAAGCTTTCTTT.

This clone was seen a single time. The V call is TRBV7-2, the J call TRBJ2-1; D may be TRBD2 (5 bases). CDR3 length equals 17 residues. The V end lost 4 bases, the J end lost 0 bases, and 16 bases lay between the germline ends. CDR1 and CDR2 from the germline V gene are SGHTA and FQGNSA. The CDR3 bases are TGTGCCAGCAGCTGGACCGCCGGCGCGGGCTCCTACAATGAGCAGTTCTTC. Residues: CASSWTAGAGSYNEQFF.

This clone is a singleton in its sample. This chain connects TRBV4-1 to TRBJ2-1; 9 nucleotides agree with TRBD2. Germline V gene lookup returns CDR1 MGHRA and CDR2 YSYEKL. V gave up 0 bases and J gave up 7 bases; unmatched junction bases: 10. The CDR3 loop spans 17 amino acids. Here the CDR3 DNA reads TGCGCCAGCAGCCAAGATGTGGTAGCGGGAGCATCAAATGAGCAGTTCTTC. Translation: CASSQDVVAGASNEQFF.

The chain couples TRBV7-3 to TRBJ2-3; TRBD1 agrees at 9 bases. The CDR3 is 15 amino acids. The V and J ends lost 5 bases and 2 bases, in that order; junction bases with no gene match: 5. CDR1 and CDR2 from the germline V gene are SGHTA and FQGTGA. The CDR3 protein is CASSTTGGLTDTQYF. The CDR3 DNA reads as TGTGCCAGCAGCACCACAGGGGGCCTCACAGATACGCAGTATTTT. Full variable domain (outside the CDR3, taken from reference TRBV7-3 and TRBJ2-3): GAGVSQTPSNKVTEKGKYVELRCDPISGHTALYWYRQSLGQGPEFLIYFQGTGAADDSGLPNDRFFAVRPEGSVSTLKIQRTERGDSAVYLCASSTTGGLTDTQYFGPGTRLTVL.

This clone has more than one count but fewer than ten. V is TRBV9 and J is TRBJ2-7; TRBD2 matches 12 bases. Germline loops: CDR1 SGDLS, CDR2 YYNGEE. V lost 0 bases to trimming and J lost 6 bases; unmatched junction nucleotides: 10. This CDR3 spans 17 amino acids. CDR3 in amino acids: CASSVGASGRAFGEQYF. The DNA of the CDR3 is TGTGCCAGCAGCGTAGGTGCTAGCGGGAGGGCCTTTGGCGAGCAGTACTTC.

This rearrangement joins TRBV5-1 to TRBJ1-3; no clear D gene. The V gene lost 1 base and the J gene lost 0 bases, with 11 bases spanning the gap. Germline loops: CDR1 SGHRS, CDR2 YFSETQ. The CDR3 has 16 residues. The CDR3 DNA sequence: TGCGCCAGCAGCTTGTCTCCGTTCGGCTCTGGAAACACCATATATTTT. Protein sequence: CASSLSPFGSGNTIYF.

This clone showed up just a few times. One end of the junction does not line up with germline, which may come from a read error. The chain carries TRBV19 and TRBJ1-5, with D possibly matching TRBD1 (5 bases). Germline CDR1 LNHDA, CDR2 SQIVND (reference sequence). The CDR3 extends over 13 amino acids. CDR3 sequence (DNA): TGTGCCAGTACGGTAGCAGGGAATCAGCCCCAGAATTTT. Translating gives CASTVAGNQPQNF.

In this sample, this clone turned up a few times. The chain carries TRBV19 and TRBJ1-1; D gene unclear. This CDR3 contains 12 residues. V lost 5 bases and J lost 6, with 10 bases in between. Germline loops: CDR1 LNHDA, CDR2 SQIVND (reference sequence). The CDR3 sequence is CASSGTGAEAFF. The CDR3 region has the DNA TGTGCCAGTAGTGGAACCGGGGCTGAAGCTTTCTTT.

This clone has just a few counts. The chain has TRBV6-6 and TRBJ2-1; D perhaps matches TRBD1 (5 bases). The CDR3 length is 14 residues. Germline CDR1 MNHNY, CDR2 SVGAGI (reference sequence). The V and J ends lost 0 bases and 4 bases respectively, with 7 bases between them. The CDR3: CASSYSGAYNEQFF. The CDR3 bases are TGTGCCAGCAGTTACTCAGGGGCTTACAATGAGCAGTTCTTC.

The genes are TRBV7-9 and TRBJ1-2, with a tentative D call TRBD1 (6 bases). CDR1 and CDR2 (germline): SEHNR, FQNEAQ (reference sequence). Trimming pared 4 bases from V and 8 bases from J, leaving 17 bases between. This CDR3 has 14 amino acids. The CDR3 reads CASSSKSGDDGYTF. CDR3 in DNA: TGTGCCAGCAGCTCCAAGTCAGGGGACGACGGCTACACCTTC. Full variable domain (outside the CDR3, taken from reference TRBV7-9 and TRBJ1-2): DTGVSQNPRHKITKRGQNVTFRCDPISEHNRLYWYRQTLGQGPEFLTYFQNEAQLEKSRLLSDRFSAERPKGSFSTLEIQRTEQGDSAMYLCASSSKSGDDGYTFGSGTRLTVV.

The rearrangement uses TRBV4-3 and TRBJ2-3; D remains unclear. Trimming took 8 bases from V and 0 from J, leaving 9 bases between them. Per the germline V gene, CDR1 is LGHNA and CDR2 is YSLEER. The CDR3 consists of 13 residues. The CDR3 is CASRDISTDTQYF. CDR3 bases: TGCGCCAGCCGAGACATTAGCACAGATACGCAGTATTTT.

This clone occurred once. The chain has TRBV29-1 and TRBJ2-4; D call uncertain. In germline, CDR1 is SQVTM, CDR2 ANQGSEA. V was shortened by 1 base and J by 6 bases, with 7 bases between the two germline ends. This CDR3 region has 12 residues. The CDR3 nucleotides are TGCAGCGTTGAAGTCCAGGCAAACATTCAGTACTTC. Translation gives CSVEVQANIQYF. The entire variable domain, with the rest obtained from reference TRBV29-1 and TRBJ2-4, is as follows: SAVISQKPSRDICQRGTSLTIQCQVDSQVTMMFWYRQQPGQSLTLIATANQGSEATYESGFVIDKFPISRPNLTFSTLTVSNMSPEDSSIYLCSVEVQANIQYFGAGTRLSVL.

The chain carries TRBV9 and TRBJ2-1; D is undetermined. CDR3 length: 13 amino acids. Germline V gene lookup returns CDR1 SGDLS and CDR2 YYNGEE. Trimming took off 4 bases at V and 8 bases at J, with 13 bases between the two ends. CDR3 protein: CASSTTLGDEQFF. Written as DNA, the CDR3 is TGTGCCAGCAGCACCACCTTGGGCGATGAGCAGTTCTTC. The full variable domain, completed using reference TRBV9 and TRBJ2-1, is DSGVTQTPKHLITATGQRVTLRCSPRSGDLSVYWYQQSLDQGLQFLIQYYNGEERAKGNILERFSAQQFPDLHSELNLSSLELGDSALYFCASSTTLGDEQFFGPGTRLTVL.

For the CDR3, the DNA is TGCGCCAGCAGCCAAGACAGATTAGGAAACACCATATATTTT. It specifies CASSQDRLGNTIYF. The V and J genes are TRBV4-3 and TRBJ1-3; D uncertain. Germline-derived CDR1 and CDR2 are LGHNA and YSLEER. Trimming pared 0 bases from V and 4 bases from J, leaving 7 bases between. The CDR3 totals 14 residues.

V gene TRBV5-6 combines with J gene TRBJ1-1, with D maybe TRBD1 (5 bases). The V end was cut by 3 bases, the J end by 1 base, with 13 bases between. The CDR3 runs to 15 residues. The germline V gene has CDR1 SGHDT and CDR2 YYEEEE. CDR3 sequence: CASSWANTGNTEAFF. The CDR3 DNA reads TGTGCCAGCAGCTGGGCCAATACAGGGAACACTGAAGCTTTCTTT.

The chain employs TRBV30 and TRBJ2-4; D not certain. Germline CDR1 and CDR2: GTSNPN and SVGIG (reference sequence). The CDR3 consists of 16 residues. V shed 2 bases and J shed 5 bases, with 19 bases lying between them. The CDR3 bases are TGTGCCTGGAGTCCCTTGTCCAGGTTAATTCAAAACATTCAGTACTTC. Translated, it gives CAWSPLSRLIQNIQYF.

The genes are TRBV7-9 and TRBJ2-7; 8 bases are shared with TRBD1. The V gene's germline CDR1 is SEHNR and CDR2 FQNEAQ (reference sequence). The V and J ends lost 1 base and 7 bases, in that order; junction bases with no gene match: 6. The length of the CDR3 is 14 residues. CDR3 sequence (DNA): TGTGCCAGCAGCTTAGAGACAGGGGTCTCGGAGCAGTACTTC. This gives the protein CASSLETGVSEQYF.

The chain uses TRBV6-1 and TRBJ2-5; 9 nucleotides line up with TRBD1. The CDR3 is 15 residues long. Germline V gene data show CDR1 as MNHNS and CDR2 as SASEGT. The V segment lost 3 bases and the J segment 5 bases; nucleotides outside the gene matches: 7. The CDR3 sequence: CASSDDLGTGETQYF. The CDR3 DNA reads TGTGCCAGCAGTGACGACCTAGGGACAGGGGAGACCCAGTACTTC.

This clone was picked up a small number of times. This rearrangement joins TRBV28 to TRBJ1-3; possibly TRBD1 for D (5 bases). V lost 6 bases and J lost 0, with 9 bases in between. Germline assignment: CDR1 MDHEN and CDR2 SYDVKM. The length of the CDR3 is 14 residues. The CDR3 spells CASSGQGSGNTIYF. CDR3 nucleotide sequence: TGTGCCAGCAGCGGCCAGGGCTCTGGAAACACCATATATTTT.

The J gene is TRBJ2-2, the V gene TRBV5-6, with TRBD1 as a possible D gene (6 bases). Germline CDR1 SGHDT, CDR2 YYEEEE. The length of the CDR3 is 15 residues. V lost 6 bases, J lost 5 bases, and 17 bases lay in between. The CDR3: CASTLVGRGTGELFF. The CDR3 DNA reads TGTGCCAGCACACTGGTCGGCAGGGGTACCGGGGAGCTGTTTTTT. Complete variable domain (other parts from reference TRBV5-6 and TRBJ2-2): DAGVTQSPTHLIKTRGQQVTLRCSPKSGHDTVSWYQQALGQGPQFIFQYYEEEERQRGNFPDRFSGHQFPNYSSELNVNALLLGDSALYLCASTLVGRGTGELFFGEGSRLTVL.

The chain recombines TRBV30 with TRBJ2-3; 9 nucleotides match TRBD1. This CDR3 has 14 residues. The germline V gene has CDR1 GTSNPN and CDR2 SVGIG (reference sequence). V was clipped by 8 bases and J by 3 bases; unmatched bases: 9. The CDR3 nucleotides are TGTGCCGCGCACAGGGGGCTACTAACAGATACGCAGTATTTT. Protein: CAAHRGLLTDTQYF.

The chain carries TRBV19 and TRBJ2-1; 9 nucleotides agree with TRBD1. The length of the CDR3 is 15 residues. After removal of 4 bases from V and 7 bases from J, the junction contained 8 bases not matched to a gene. CDR1 LNHDA and CDR2 SQIVND come from the germline V gene (reference sequence). CDR3 loop: CASSTRDRVENEQFF. The CDR3, as DNA: TGTGCCAGTAGTACCCGGGACAGGGTGGAAAATGAGCAGTTCTTC. Drawing the rest from reference TRBV19 and TRBJ2-1, the complete variable domain is DGGITQSPKYLFRKEGQNVTLSCEQNLNHDAMYWYRQDPGQGLRLIYYSQIVNDFQKGDIAEGYSVSREKKESFPLTVTSAQKNPTAFYLCASSTRDRVENEQFFGPGTRLTVL.

V and J are TRBV6-1 and TRBJ1-6; no reliable D call. Germline V gene lookup returns CDR1 MNHNS and CDR2 SASEGT. The CDR3 is 15 residues long. Trimming took 3 bases from V and 4 from J, leaving 10 bases between them. The CDR3 reads CASSDNSLYNSPLHF. The CDR3 DNA is TGTGCCAGCAGTGATAATTCCCTGTATAATTCACCCCTCCACTTT.